This passage covers 24 T cell receptor beta chains from one sample sequenced in a study of response to subunit inactivated influenza vaccine. TCRdb re-called the RT-PCR reads with MiXCR, one entry per CDR3 protein. The sample gives 530,000 or so distinct CDR3 sequences, approximately 12% of which show up once; 9.5% to 13% is in the top ten. The sample consisted of PBMCs from blood, taken on the day of vaccination. These receptors all come from a man between 50 and 59 years old who received an inactivated influenza vaccine.

Regarding this clonotype: One end of the junction does not line up with germline, which may come from a read error. V is TRBV5-4 and J is TRBJ2-2; D might be TRBD2 (6 bases). The length of the CDR3 is 15 residues. Germline CDR1 reads SGHNT; CDR2 reads YYREEE (reference sequence). The CDR3 region is CGSSSDRREPGELFF. The CDR3 DNA sequence: TGTGGCAGCAGCTCAGATAGGAGGGAACCCGGGGAGCTGTTTTTT. The whole variable domain, filled in from reference TRBV5-4 and TRBJ2-2, reads ETGVTQSPTHLIKTRGQQVTLRCSSQSGHNTVSWYQQALGQGPQFIFQYYREEENGRGNFPPRFSGLQFPNYSSELNVNALELDDSALYLCGSSSDRREPGELFFGEGSRLTVL.

The gene calls are TRBV6-1 and TRBJ2-1; 7 nucleotides align to TRBD1. V lost 6 bases, J lost 1 base, and 6 bases stayed unmatched. Germline-derived CDR1 and CDR2 are MNHNS and SASEGT. There are 15 residues in the CDR3. CDR3 DNA sequence: TGTGCCAGCAGAAAACAGGGGTTATCCTACAATGAGCAGTTCTTC. Its protein product is CASRKQGLSYNEQFF.

The chain employs TRBV28 and TRBJ1-5; D may be TRBD1 (6 bases). Germline V gene sequence: CDR1 MDHEN, CDR2 SYDVKM. With 4 bases removed from V and 7 bases from J, the gap between germline ends came to 17 bases. This CDR3 contains 15 residues. In DNA form, the CDR3 reads TGTGCCAGCAGTTCCCCTGGGGGGGCGCGGCAGCCCCAGCATTTT. This translates into CASSSPGGARQPQHF.

This clonotype was counted only a few times. The rearrangement uses TRBV11-2 and TRBJ2-1, with TRBD2 matching 11 bases. This CDR3 has 20 residues. The germline gives CDR1 SGHAT, CDR2 FQNNGV. The V segment lost 0 bases and the J segment 0 bases; nucleotides outside the gene matches: 10. CDR3 residues: CASSLELAGVLPHSYNEQFF. As DNA, the CDR3 is TGTGCCAGCAGCTTAGAACTAGCGGGGGTCCTACCTCACTCCTACAATGAGCAGTTCTTC.

The CDR3 region has the DNA TGTGCCAGCAGTTACTCGGACCAGCACACTGAAGCTTTCTTT. It specifies CASSYSDQHTEAFF. The chain is built from TRBV6-5 and TRBJ1-1; D is unclear. Trimming stripped 0 bases from V and 3 bases from J, with 8 bases between. There are 14 residues in the CDR3. Germline CDR1 reads MNHEY; CDR2 reads SVGAGI.

This clonotype has a handful of counts. The V call is TRBV5-1, the J call TRBJ2-2, with D perhaps TRBD1 (6 bases). The CDR3 totals 15 residues. V lost 6 bases to trimming and J lost 0 bases, with 12 bases between them. CDR1 and CDR2 (germline): SGHRS, YFSETQ. This CDR3 reads CASTTGHSNTGELFF. DNA for the CDR3: TGCGCCAGCACCACGGGACACTCGAACACCGGGGAGCTGTTTTTT.

The gene calls are TRBV27 and TRBJ2-3; 10 bases match TRBD2. There are 15 residues in the CDR3. The germline gives CDR1 MNHEY, CDR2 SMNVEV (reference sequence). J gave up 5 bases and V 6 bases, and 8 bases lay outside the gene matches. This CDR3 is CASRGLAYRKDTQYF. CDR3 in DNA: TGTGCCAGCAGGGGACTAGCGTATCGAAAAGATACGCAGTATTTT.

This clonotype was picked up a small number of times. CDR3 sequence: CASSVTGNEQYF. The CDR3 nucleotides read TGTGCCAGCAGCGTGACCGGGAATGAGCAGTACTTC. V usage is TRBV7-6 and J usage is TRBJ2-7; tentative D call: TRBD2 (5 bases). In germline, CDR1 is SGHVS, CDR2 FNYEAQ. The germline V and J ends were trimmed by 5 bases and 7 bases, with 12 bases remaining between them. CDR3 length equals 12 residues. The full variable domain, rest sourced from reference TRBV7-6 and TRBJ2-7, is GAGVSQSPRYKVTKRGQDVALRCDPISGHVSLYWYRQALGQGPEFLTYFNYEAQQDKSGLPNDRFSAERPEGSISTLTIQRTEQRDSAMYRCASSVTGNEQYFGPGTRLTVT.

V gene TRBV20-1 combines with J gene TRBJ2-5; 8 nucleotides agree with TRBD2. The V gene's germline CDR1 is DFQATT and CDR2 SNEGSKA (reference sequence). The CDR3 runs 15 residues. J gave up 1 base and V 0 bases, and 4 bases lay outside the gene matches. DNA of the CDR3: TGCAGTGCTAGAGACCGGGAGGGGAGCCAAGAGACCCAGTACTTC. Its protein is CSARDREGSQETQYF.

A few counts support this clonotype. The rearrangement joins TRBV20-1 to TRBJ2-1; 15 bases are a match to TRBD2. In germline, CDR1 is DFQATT, CDR2 SNEGSKA (reference sequence). Losses at the gene ends were 6 bases for V and 0 bases for J; bases not matched to a gene: 3. The length of the CDR3 is 16 residues. The CDR3 DNA reads TGCAGTGCCACGGGACTAGCGGGGGGCTCCTACAATGAGCAGTTCTTC. It translates to CSATGLAGGSYNEQFF.

The chain's CDR3 is CASSELANSYNEQFF. In DNA, the CDR3 is TGTGCCAGCAGCGAACTAGCGAACTCCTACAATGAGCAGTTCTTC. The rearrangement joins TRBV5-5 to TRBJ2-1; TRBD2 agrees at 7 bases. Germline assignment: CDR1 SGHKS and CDR2 YYEKEE (reference sequence). J gave up 0 bases and V 4 bases, and 4 bases lay outside the gene matches. This CDR3 region has 15 residues.

This clonotype was seen a few times. This chain uses TRBV12-3 or TRBV12-4 with TRBJ1-6; no definite D call. The CDR3 totals 14 residues. V dropped 4 bases and J dropped 7 bases, with 11 bases sitting between them. Here the CDR3 reads CASSSSILNSPLHF. DNA for the CDR3: TGTGCCAGCAGTTCGTCCATCCTAAATTCACCCCTCCACTTT.

The chain employs TRBV20-1 and TRBJ2-1; 9 positions agree with TRBD2. V dropped 3 bases and J dropped 4; count of bases not matched to a gene: 7. The CDR3 has 15 residues. CDR1 is DFQATT and CDR2 is SNEGSKA in the germline V gene (reference sequence). The CDR3 spells CSASPGTSRYNEQFF. CDR3 nucleotides: TGCAGTGCTAGCCCCGGGACTAGCAGATACAATGAGCAGTTCTTC.

This clonotype was detected ten times or more. V gene TRBV5-1 combines with J gene TRBJ1-1, with 8 bases identical to TRBD1. Losses at the gene ends were 0 bases for V and 7 bases for J; bases not matched to a gene: 5. The CDR3 is 14 amino acids. The germline V gene encodes CDR1 SGHRS and CDR2 YFSETQ. The CDR3 nucleotides read TGCGCCAGCAGCTTGGGGACAGGGACGGTTGAAGCTTTCTTT. Translating gives CASSLGTGTVEAFF. The complete variable domain, with remaining parts taken from reference TRBV5-1 and TRBJ1-1, reads KAGVTQTPRYLIKTRGQQVTLSCSPISGHRSVSWYQQTPGQGLQFLFEYFSETQRNKGNFPGRFSGRQFSNSRSEMNVSTLELGDSALYLCASSLGTGTVEAFFGQGTRLTVV.

The gene calls are TRBV29-1 and TRBJ2-7; 7 nucleotides align to TRBD2. This CDR3 comprises 13 residues. Germline values: CDR1 SQVTM, CDR2 ANQGSEA. Trimming took 2 bases from V and 6 from J; bases not matched to a gene: 7. The CDR3 nucleotides read TGCAGCGTTGAACGAGGGACGGGAGGCGAGCAGTACTTC. This translates into CSVERGTGGEQYF.

The chain couples TRBV6-1 to TRBJ2-2; either TRBD1 or TRBD2 may supply D (5 bases each). CDR3 length: 16 amino acids. Trimming removed 3 bases from V and 2 bases from J, with 13 bases in between. Germline-derived CDR1 and CDR2 are MNHNS and SASEGT. This CDR3 is CASSDPQDFNTGELFF. DNA for the CDR3: TGTGCCAGCAGTGACCCACAGGACTTTAACACCGGGGAGCTGTTTTTT.

This clonotype was found a few times. V is TRBV4-1 and J is TRBJ2-7, with 8 positions matching TRBD2. CDR3 length: 16 amino acids. CDR1 and CDR2 from the germline V gene are MGHRA and YSYEKL. The V and J ends lost 3 bases and 1 base, in that order; junction bases with no gene match: 8. In DNA form, the CDR3 reads TGCGCCAGCAGCCAGGTTGTAGCGGGGTTATCCTACGAGCAGTACTTC. Translating it yields CASSQVVAGLSYEQYF.

This clonotype was detected only a few times. The rearrangement joins TRBV10-3 to TRBJ2-2, with D uncertain. Trimming pared 4 bases from V and 1 base from J, leaving 7 bases between. Germline CDR1 is ENHRY and CDR2 is SYGVKD. The CDR3 length is 14 residues. This CDR3 reads CAISVTRNTGELFF. The CDR3 nucleotides read TGTGCCATCAGTGTGACTCGGAACACCGGGGAGCTGTTTTTT.

V gene TRBV7-3 combines with J gene TRBJ2-3; D possibly uses TRBD1 or TRBD2 (5 bases each). From germline, CDR1 is SGHTA and CDR2 FQGTGA. The CDR3 spans 16 residues. Trimming cost V 2 bases and J 5 bases, with 17 bases left between them. The chain's CDR3 is CASSLGTAPGKDTQYF. CDR3 DNA: TGTGCCAGCAGCTTAGGGACGGCCCCGGGTAAAGATACGCAGTATTTT.

This clonotype has a count of ten or more. The chain couples TRBV6-1 to TRBJ1-2; 8 bases match TRBD1. The CDR3 has 14 residues. The V gene end was trimmed by 7 bases and the J gene end by 5 bases; junction bases not matched to a gene: 9. Germline V gives CDR1 MNHNS, CDR2 SASEGT. In nucleotides, the CDR3 is TGTGCCAGCATCCTTACAGGGGGGCCTTATGGCTACACCTTC. Residues: CASILTGGPYGYTF.

This clonotype was detected ten times or more. The rearrangement joins TRBV7-2 to TRBJ2-3; TRBD2 aligns across 12 bases. This CDR3 is 16 amino acids long. Germline CDR1 SGHTA, CDR2 FQGNSA. Trimming at V came to 1 base and at J to 4 bases, leaving 3 bases not matched to a gene. The CDR3 coding sequence is TGTGCCAGCAGCTTAGTCCTAGCGGGGGGGGCAGATACGCAGTATTTT. Translated, it gives CASSLVLAGGADTQYF. The entire variable domain, with the rest obtained from reference TRBV7-2 and TRBJ2-3, is as follows: GAGVSQSPSNKVTEKGKDVELRCDPISGHTALYWYRQSLGQGLEFLIYFQGNSAPDKSGLPSDRFSAERTGGSVSTLTIQRTQQEDSAVYLCASSLVLAGGADTQYFGPGTRLTVL.

V gene TRBV20-1 combines with J gene TRBJ2-5, with 7 bases aligning to TRBD1. The CDR3 runs to 15 residues. The V gene end was trimmed by 0 bases and the J gene end by 1 base; junction bases not matched to a gene: 5. Germline loops: CDR1 DFQATT, CDR2 SNEGSKA (reference sequence). The CDR3, as DNA: TGCAGTGCTAGAGATCTCCGGGACAGCCAAGAGACCCAGTACTTC. This encodes CSARDLRDSQETQYF.

This clonotype was counted only a few times. This chain joins TRBV6-2 or TRBV6-3 and TRBJ2-7; possibly TRBD2 for D (6 bases). The germline CDR1 and CDR2 sequences are MNHEY and SVGEGT. The CDR3 loop spans 14 amino acids. The V gene lost 6 bases and the J gene lost 5 bases, with 17 bases spanning the gap. This chain's CDR3 is CASSPGTYFDEQYF. The CDR3 bases are TGTGCCAGCAGCCCCGGGACTTATTTCGACGAGCAGTACTTC.

The chain couples TRBV5-1 to TRBJ2-3; 9 bases line up with TRBD2. With 0 bases clipped from V and 2 bases from J, the junction kept 7 bases outside the gene matches. The CDR3 has 17 residues. Germline CDR1 SGHRS, CDR2 YFSETQ. The CDR3 region has the DNA TGCGCCAGCAGCTTGGCCGAGCGGGGGGACTACACAGATACGCAGTATTTT. Translating it yields CASSLAERGDYTDTQYF.